This TCR beta chain was sequenced for a study of Graves' ophthalmopathy and Graves' hyperthyroidism. In its sample, this clonotype was seen once. The authors amplified TCR beta CDR3 regions, and they did so from RNA transcripts for repertoire sequencing. First-round RT-PCR used HTBI primers; second-round multiplex PCR followed. One entry per CDR3 protein results from TCRdb running MiXCR on the multiplex PCR reads. The sample contains over a million distinct CDR3 sequences, about 36% of which appear only once. Germline-derived CDR1 and CDR2 are ENHRY and SYGVKD. The CDR3 is made up of 17 amino acids. Losses at the gene ends were 10 bases for V and 4 bases for J; bases not matched to a gene: 16.

The chain links TRBV10-3 to TRBJ2-2; 9 bases fit TRBD1. The specimen sequenced was peripheral blood or thyroid tissue (not recorded which). This sequence was found in an adult man with Graves' hyperthyroidism. DNA of the CDR3: TGTGCCAGCAGCCCATCCCGGGACAGGGCGAGCACCGGGGAGCTGTTTTTT. Translation gives CASSPSRDRASTGELFF.